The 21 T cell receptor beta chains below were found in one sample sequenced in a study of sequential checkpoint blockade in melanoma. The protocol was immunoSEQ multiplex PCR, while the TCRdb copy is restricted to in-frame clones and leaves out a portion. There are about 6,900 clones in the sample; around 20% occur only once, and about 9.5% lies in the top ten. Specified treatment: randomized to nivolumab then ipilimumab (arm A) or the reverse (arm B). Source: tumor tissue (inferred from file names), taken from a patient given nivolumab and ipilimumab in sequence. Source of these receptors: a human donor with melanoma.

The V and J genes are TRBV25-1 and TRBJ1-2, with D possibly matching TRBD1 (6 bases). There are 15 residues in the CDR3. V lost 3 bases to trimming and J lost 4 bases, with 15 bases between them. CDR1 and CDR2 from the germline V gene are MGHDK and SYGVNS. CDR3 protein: CASSDGGGNVYGYTF. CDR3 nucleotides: TGTGCCAGCAGTGACGGCGGGGGCAACGTCTATGGCTACACCTTC.

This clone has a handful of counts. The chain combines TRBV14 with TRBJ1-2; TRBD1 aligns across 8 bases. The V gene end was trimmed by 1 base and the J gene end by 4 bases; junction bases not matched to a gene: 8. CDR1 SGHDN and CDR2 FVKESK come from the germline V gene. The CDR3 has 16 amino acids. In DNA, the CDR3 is TGTGCCAGCAGCCAAGCGGACAGGGTCGGCCTCTATGGCTACACCTTC. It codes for CASSQADRVGLYGYTF.

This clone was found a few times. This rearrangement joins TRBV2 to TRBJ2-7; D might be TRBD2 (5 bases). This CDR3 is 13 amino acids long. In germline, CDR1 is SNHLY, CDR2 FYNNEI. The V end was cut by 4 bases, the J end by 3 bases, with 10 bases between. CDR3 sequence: CASSGGHIYEQYV. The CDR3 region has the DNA TGTGCCAGCAGTGGCGGGCATATCTACGAGCAGTACGTC.

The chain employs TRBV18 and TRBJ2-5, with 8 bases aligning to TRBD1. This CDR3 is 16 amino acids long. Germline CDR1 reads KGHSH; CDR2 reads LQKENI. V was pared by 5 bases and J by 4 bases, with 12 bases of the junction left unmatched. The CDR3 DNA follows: TGTGCCAGCTCAAAGGACAGGGATCTTCTAGGAGAGACCCAGTACTTC. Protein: CASSKDRDLLGETQYF. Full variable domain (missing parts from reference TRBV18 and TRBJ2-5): NAGVMQNPRHLVRRRGQEARLRCSPMKGHSHVYWYRQLPEEGLKFMVYLQKENIIDESGMPKERFSAEFPKEGPSILRIQQVVRGDSAAYFCASSKDRDLLGETQYFGPGTRLLVL.

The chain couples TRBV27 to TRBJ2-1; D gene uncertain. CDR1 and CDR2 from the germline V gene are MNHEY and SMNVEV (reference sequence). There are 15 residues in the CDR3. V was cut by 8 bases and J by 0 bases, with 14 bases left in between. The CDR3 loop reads CASLPGFSSYNEQFF. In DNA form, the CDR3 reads TGTGCCAGCCTTCCGGGTTTTAGCTCCTACAATGAGCAGTTCTTC.

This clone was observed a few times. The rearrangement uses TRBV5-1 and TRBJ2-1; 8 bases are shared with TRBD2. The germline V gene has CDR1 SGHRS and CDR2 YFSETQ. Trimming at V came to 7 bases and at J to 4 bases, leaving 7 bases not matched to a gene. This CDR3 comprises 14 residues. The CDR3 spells CASWPGGVYNEQFF. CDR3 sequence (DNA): TGCGCCAGCTGGCCGGGGGGGGTTTACAATGAGCAGTTCTTC.

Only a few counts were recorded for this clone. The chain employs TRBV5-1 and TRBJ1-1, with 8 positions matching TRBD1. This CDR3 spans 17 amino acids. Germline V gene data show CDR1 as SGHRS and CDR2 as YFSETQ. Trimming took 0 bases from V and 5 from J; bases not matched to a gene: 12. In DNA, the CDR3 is TGCGCCAGCAGCTTGGAGAGACAGGGGCCGAGCCAAACTGAAGCTTTCTTT. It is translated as CASSLERQGPSQTEAFF.

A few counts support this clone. CDR3 in DNA: TGTGCCAGCAGCTTACTGAGCGGAGCTACAGATACGCAGTATTTT. This encodes CASSLLSGATDTQYF. The chain employs TRBV9 and TRBJ2-3; D perhaps matches TRBD2 (5 bases). The ends were cut back, 4 bases at V and 3 bases at J, with 15 bases in the middle. CDR3 size: 15 residues. Germline-derived CDR1 and CDR2 are SGDLS and YYNGEE.

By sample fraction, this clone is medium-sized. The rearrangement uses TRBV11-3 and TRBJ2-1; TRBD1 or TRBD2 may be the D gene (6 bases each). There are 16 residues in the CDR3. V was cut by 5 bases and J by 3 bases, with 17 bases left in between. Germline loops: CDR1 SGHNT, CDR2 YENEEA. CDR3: CASSVPGAPFYNEQFF. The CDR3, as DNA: TGTGCCAGCAGCGTCCCGGGGGCACCTTTCTACAATGAGCAGTTCTTC.

CDR3 in amino acids: CSAAGGREFSTNEKLFF. The CDR3 DNA is TGCAGCGCCGCGGGTGGCAGGGAGTTTTCAACTAATGAAAAACTGTTTTTT. V gene TRBV29-1 combines with J gene TRBJ1-4; D may be TRBD1 (5 bases). Trimming took off 7 bases at V and 0 bases at J, with 21 bases between the two ends. The CDR3 contains 17 residues. The germline gives CDR1 SQVTM, CDR2 ANQGSEA.

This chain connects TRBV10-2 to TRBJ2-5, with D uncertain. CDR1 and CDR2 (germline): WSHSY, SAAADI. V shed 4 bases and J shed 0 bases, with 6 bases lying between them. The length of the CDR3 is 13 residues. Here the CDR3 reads CASSGLYQETQYF. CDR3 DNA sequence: TGCGCCAGCAGTGGGCTGTACCAAGAGACCCAGTACTTC.

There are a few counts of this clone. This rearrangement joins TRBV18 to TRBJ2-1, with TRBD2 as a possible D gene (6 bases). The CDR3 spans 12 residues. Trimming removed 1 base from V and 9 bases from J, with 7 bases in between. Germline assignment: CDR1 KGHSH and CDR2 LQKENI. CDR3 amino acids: CASSPQGGEQFF. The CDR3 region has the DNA TGTGCCAGCTCACCACAGGGAGGTGAGCAGTTCTTC.

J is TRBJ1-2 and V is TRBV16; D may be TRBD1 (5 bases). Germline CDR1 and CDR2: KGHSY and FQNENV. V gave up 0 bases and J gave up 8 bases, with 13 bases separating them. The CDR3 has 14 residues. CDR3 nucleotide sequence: TGTGCCAGCAGCCAATCAACGGGGCGGGGAGGCTACACCTTC. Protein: CASSQSTGRGGYTF.

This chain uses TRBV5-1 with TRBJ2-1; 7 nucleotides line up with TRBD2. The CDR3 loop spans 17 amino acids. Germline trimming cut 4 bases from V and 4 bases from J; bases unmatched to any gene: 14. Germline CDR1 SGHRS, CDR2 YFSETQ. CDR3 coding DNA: TGCGCCAGCAGCCCTCGTGAGGGCGGGAGTTCTTACAATGAGCAGTTCTTC. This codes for CASSPREGGSSYNEQFF.

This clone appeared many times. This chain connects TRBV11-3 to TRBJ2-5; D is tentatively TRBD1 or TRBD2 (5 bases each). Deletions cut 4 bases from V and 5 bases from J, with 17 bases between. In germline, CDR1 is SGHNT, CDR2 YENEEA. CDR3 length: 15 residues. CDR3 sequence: CASSWGSHTRETQYF. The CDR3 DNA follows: TGTGCCAGCAGCTGGGGGTCTCACACGAGGGAGACCCAGTACTTC.

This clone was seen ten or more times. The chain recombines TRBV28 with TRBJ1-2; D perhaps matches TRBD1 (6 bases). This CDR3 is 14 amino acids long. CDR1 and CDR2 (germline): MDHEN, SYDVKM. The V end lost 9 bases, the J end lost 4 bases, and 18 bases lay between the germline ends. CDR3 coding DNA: TGTGCCAGTGCGGCAGGGGTCGGCTCCTATGGCTACACCTTC. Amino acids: CASAAGVGSYGYTF.

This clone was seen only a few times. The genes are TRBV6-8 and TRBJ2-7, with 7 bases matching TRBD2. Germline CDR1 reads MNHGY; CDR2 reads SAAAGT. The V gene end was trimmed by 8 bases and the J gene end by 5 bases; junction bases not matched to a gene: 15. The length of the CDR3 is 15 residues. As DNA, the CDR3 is TGTGCCAGCTGGCCTTCGGGCGGGAGTATCCACGAGCAGTACGTC. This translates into CASWPSGGSIHEQYV.

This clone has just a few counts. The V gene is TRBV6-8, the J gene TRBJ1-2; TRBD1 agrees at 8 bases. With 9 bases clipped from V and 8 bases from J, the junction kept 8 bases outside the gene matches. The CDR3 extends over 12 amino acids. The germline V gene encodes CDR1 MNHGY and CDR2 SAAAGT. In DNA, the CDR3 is TGTGCCAGTCAGGGGGCCGTCGACGGCTACACCTTC. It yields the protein CASQGAVDGYTF.

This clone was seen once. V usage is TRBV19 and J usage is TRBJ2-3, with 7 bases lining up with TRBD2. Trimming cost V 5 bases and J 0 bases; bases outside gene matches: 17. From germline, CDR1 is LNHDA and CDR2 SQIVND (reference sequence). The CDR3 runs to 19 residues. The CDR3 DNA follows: TGTGCCAGTAGTGATCCCCTTCTTGGGGGGGTCCCAAGCACAGATACGCAGTATTTT. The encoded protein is CASSDPLLGGVPSTDTQYF.

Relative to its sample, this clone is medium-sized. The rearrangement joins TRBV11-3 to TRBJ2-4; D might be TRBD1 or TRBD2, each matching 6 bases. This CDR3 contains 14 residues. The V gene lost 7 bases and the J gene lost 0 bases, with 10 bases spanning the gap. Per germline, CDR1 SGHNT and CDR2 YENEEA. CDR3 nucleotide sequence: TGTGCCAGCACAGGGGACTTAGCCAAAAACATTCAGTACTTC. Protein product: CASTGDLAKNIQYF.

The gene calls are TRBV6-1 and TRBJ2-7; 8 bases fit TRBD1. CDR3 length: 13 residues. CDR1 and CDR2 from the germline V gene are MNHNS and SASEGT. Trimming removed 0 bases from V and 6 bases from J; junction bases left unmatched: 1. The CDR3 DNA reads TGTGCCAGCAGTGAAGCGACAGGGGTCGAGCAGTACGTC. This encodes CASSEATGVEQYV.